The 5 T cell receptor beta chains presented below share a single source sample, sequenced in a study of OX40 agonist ivuxolimab in advanced cancers. TCRdb's table, derived via immunoSEQ multiplex PCR, lists solely in-frame clones and lacks some. The sample has over 60,000 clones, roughly 80% seen once. The specimen comprised CD4+ or CD8+ T cells sorted from blood, sampled in a trial of the OX40 agonist ivuxolimab. Receptors originate from an adult with an advanced solid tumor such as melanoma, head and neck, liver or kidney cancer.

J is TRBJ2-1 and V is TRBV25-1, with 7 bases identical to TRBD2. CDR1 MGHDK and CDR2 SYGVNS come from the germline V gene. V gave up 2 bases and J gave up 4 bases; unmatched junction bases: 2. The length of the CDR3 is 14 residues. CDR3 DNA: TGTGCCAGCAGTGAACTAGCGGAGTACAATGAGCAGTTCTTC. Translation gives CASSELAEYNEQFF.

The gene calls are TRBV6-4 and TRBJ2-7; 7 bases match TRBD2. The CDR3 loop spans 14 amino acids. The ends lost 0 bases at V and 11 bases at J; junction bases unmatched: 10. The germline gives CDR1 MRHNA, CDR2 SNTAGT. CDR3 region: CASSDSKRGPGKYV. The CDR3 DNA reads TGTGCCAGCAGTGACTCAAAGCGGGGCCCCGGGAAGTACGTC.

The chain joins TRBV11-3 to TRBJ1-4; no definite D call. Germline CDR1 and CDR2: SGHNT and YENEEA. This CDR3 has 13 residues. V lost 5 bases and J 4 bases, leaving 8 bases between the germline ends. This CDR3 is CASSQSFNEKLFF. The CDR3 DNA reads TGTGCCAGCAGCCAATCCTTTAATGAAAAACTGTTTTTT.

The V call is TRBV5-1, the J call TRBJ2-2; 7 nucleotides line up with TRBD1. V shed 5 bases, J shed 6 bases, and the junction held 7 bases outside the gene matches. Germline V lookup: CDR1 SGHRS, CDR2 YFSETQ. The CDR3 length is 14 residues. The CDR3 sequence is CASRVGGASGELFF. As DNA, the CDR3 is TGCGCCAGCAGGGTAGGGGGCGCTTCCGGGGAGCTGTTTTTT.

The genes are TRBV19 and TRBJ2-3; 8 bases match TRBD1. CDR1 LNHDA and CDR2 SQIVND come from the germline V gene (reference sequence). Losses at the gene ends were 10 bases for V and 3 bases for J; bases not matched to a gene: 9. This CDR3 spans 14 amino acids. The CDR3 region has the DNA TGTGCCACCCAGGGGGCTTTAACGACAGATACGCAGTATTTT. Encoded protein: CATQGALTTDTQYF.